This T cell receptor (beta chain) was sequenced for a study of OX40 agonist ivuxolimab in advanced cancers. Study in general: Around 40% of patients had received prior checkpoint inhibitor therapy.

Blood samples were obtained at baseline, cycle 4 day 1, and cycle 7 day 1. Method: immunoSEQ multiplex PCR; TCRdb's copy keeps in-frame clones and lacks some. Of 76,000 or so clones in the sample, 70% to 90% are singletons; the top ten hold approximately 0.6%. The junction had 7 bases not matched to a gene; V was cut back by 1 base and J by 7 bases. CDR3 length equals 16 residues. Germline V gene sequence: CDR1 SEHNR, CDR2 FQNEAQ (reference sequence). Turning to this clone: Its antigen is still unknown.

Points from the study as a whole: Within 6 weeks, CD4+ and CD8+ blood T cells expanded clonally at 0.1 to 3.0 mg/kg. Also showing low normalized T-cell clonal expansion were some of the nonresponders.

The specimen was CD4+ or CD8+ T cells sorted from blood, collected in a trial of the OX40 agonist ivuxolimab. This sequence originates from an adult with an advanced solid tumor such as melanoma, head and neck, liver or kidney cancer. The chain joins TRBV7-9 to TRBJ2-1, with 10 bases fitting TRBD1. The CDR3 protein is CASSLVWDRGRNEQFF. The CDR3 nucleotides read TGTGCCAGCAGCTTAGTATGGGACAGGGGAAGGAATGAGCAGTTCTTC.